The 20 T cell receptor beta chains reported below all come from one sample, sequenced in a study of T cell changes during pregnancy in multiple sclerosis. Only in-frame clones appear in the TCRdb table, and some are missing; sequencing was by immunoSEQ multiplex PCR. The sample lists 47,000 or so clones, around 90% seen once, with under 6.5% in the top ten. The starting material was peripheral blood, obtained after pregnancy. These TCRs come from a female donor in good health, enrolled as a control in a pregnancy study.

The V call is TRBV5-5, the J call TRBJ2-3; maybe TRBD1 (6 bases). This CDR3 comprises 15 residues. From germline, CDR1 is SGHKS and CDR2 YYEKEE (reference sequence). Trimming took 3 bases from V and 3 from J, leaving 14 bases between them. CDR3 sequence (DNA): TGTGCCAGCAGCTCACGGACAGCGATAACAGATACGCAGTATTTT. This codes for CASSSRTAITDTQYF.

The chain's CDR3 is CASTRTNYRGETQYF. CDR3 in DNA: TGTGCCAGCACTCGGACTAATTATCGAGGAGAGACCCAGTACTTC. This chain links TRBV2 with TRBJ2-5; D perhaps matches TRBD2 (6 bases). Germline assignment: CDR1 SNHLY and CDR2 FYNNEI. The V and J ends lost 7 bases and 4 bases respectively, with 19 bases between them. This CDR3 is built from 15 residues.

This chain joins TRBV14 and TRBJ2-3; D uncertain. The CDR3 spans 15 residues. CDR1 is SGHDN and CDR2 is FVKESK in the germline V gene. The V end lost 1 base, the J end lost 2 bases, and 10 bases lay between the germline ends. CDR3 loop: CASSQARASTDTQYF. DNA of the CDR3: TGTGCCAGCAGCCAAGCGCGCGCATCCACAGATACGCAGTATTTT.

This rearrangement joins TRBV5-1 to TRBJ1-1; 10 bases map to TRBD1. Trimming removed 0 bases from V and 1 base from J; junction bases left unmatched: 6. The CDR3 is made up of 17 amino acids. CDR1 is SGHRS and CDR2 is YFSETQ in the germline V gene. CDR3: CASSLVVTGGTNTEAFF. The CDR3 DNA reads as TGCGCCAGCAGCTTGGTTGTGACAGGGGGCACGAACACTGAAGCTTTCTTT. The variable domain in full, completed from reference TRBV5-1 and TRBJ1-1, reads KAGVTQTPRYLIKTRGQQVTLSCSPISGHRSVSWYQQTPGQGLQFLFEYFSETQRNKGNFPGRFSGRQFSNSRSEMNVSTLELGDSALYLCASSLVVTGGTNTEAFFGQGTRLTVV.

The rearrangement joins TRBV7-2 to TRBJ2-7; 8 bases agree with TRBD1. CDR1 is SGHTA and CDR2 is FQGNSA in the germline V gene. Germline trimming cut 5 bases from V and 2 bases from J; bases unmatched to any gene: 5. The length of the CDR3 is 14 residues. The CDR3 DNA reads as TGTGCCAGCAGCCGCCGACAGGGGCCCTACGAGCAGTACTTC. Translating gives CASSRRQGPYEQYF.

The chain employs TRBV6-4 and TRBJ2-2, with D possibly matching TRBD2 (5 bases). In germline, CDR1 is MRHNA, CDR2 SNTAGT. Between the trimmed V and J ends, which lost 2 bases and 4 bases, there was a span of 5 bases. This CDR3 is built from 13 residues. The CDR3 protein is CASSDTSTGELFF. The CDR3 DNA reads as TGTGCCAGCAGTGACACTAGCACCGGGGAGCTGTTTTTT.

This clone was recorded once. This chain connects TRBV12-5 to TRBJ2-7; TRBD2 aligns across 8 bases. Germline lookup yields CDR1 LGHNT and CDR2 FRNRAP. The junction had 2 bases not matched to a gene; V was cut back by 3 bases and J by 1 base. The CDR3 length is 14 residues. This CDR3 is CASGFSGGSYEQYF. As DNA, the CDR3 is TGTGCTAGTGGTTTCAGCGGGGGTTCCTACGAGCAGTACTTC.

This clone was seen at least ten times. The V and J genes are TRBV6-1 and TRBJ2-2, with TRBD2 as a possible D gene (6 bases). The CDR3 totals 15 residues. The germline CDR1 and CDR2 sequences are MNHNS and SASEGT. The germline V and J ends were trimmed by 4 bases and 2 bases, with 11 bases remaining between them. The CDR3, as DNA: TGTGCCAGCAGTGTCGCCGGGACTAACACCGGGGAGCTGTTTTTT. Translated, it gives CASSVAGTNTGELFF.

The gene calls are TRBV14 and TRBJ1-1; D unclear. The CDR3 has 14 amino acids. Germline V CDR1 and CDR2: SGHDN, FVKESK. Trimming removed 4 bases at V and 3 bases at J, with 12 bases between. CDR3 residues: CASSLASTYTEAFF. CDR3 coding DNA: TGTGCCAGCAGCCTCGCGAGCACCTACACTGAAGCTTTCTTT. Supplemented by reference TRBV14 and TRBJ1-1, the full variable domain reads EAGVTQFPSHSVIEKGQTVTLRCDPISGHDNLYWYRRVMGKEIKFLLHFVKESKQDESGMPNNRFLAERTGGTYSTLKVQPAELEDSGVYFCASSLASTYTEAFFGQGTRLTVV.

The genes are TRBV27 and TRBJ2-7; a possible D gene is TRBD1 (5 bases). With 7 bases removed from V and 3 bases from J, the gap between germline ends came to 19 bases. Per the germline V gene, CDR1 is MNHEY and CDR2 is SMNVEV (reference sequence). This CDR3 is built from 15 residues. The CDR3 region is CASNLPTDTGYEQYF. The DNA for the CDR3 is TGTGCCAGCAATCTACCCACGGACACCGGCTACGAGCAGTACTTC.

V and J are TRBV11-2 and TRBJ1-6; 8 positions match TRBD1. Unmatched junction bases numbered 10, after V lost 5 bases and J lost 10 bases. The CDR3 runs 15 residues. Germline V gene lookup returns CDR1 SGHAT and CDR2 FQNNGV. The CDR3 spells CASSPGRTGTSPLHF. DNA for the CDR3: TGTGCCAGCAGCCCAGGACGGACAGGGACCTCACCCCTCCACTTT.

This rearrangement joins TRBV9 to TRBJ2-3; no firm D call. The CDR3 runs 13 residues. V lost 1 base and J 3 bases, leaving 6 bases between the germline ends. From germline, CDR1 is SGDLS and CDR2 YYNGEE. CDR3 protein: CASSVHGTDTQYF. In DNA, the CDR3 is TGTGCCAGCAGCGTACACGGGACAGATACGCAGTATTTT.

V usage is TRBV10-3 and J usage is TRBJ2-7; a weak D match, TRBD2 (5 bases). Germline assignment: CDR1 ENHRY and CDR2 SYGVKD. The V end lost 5 bases, the J end lost 2 bases, and 13 bases lay between the germline ends. The CDR3 length is 14 residues. CDR3 nucleotide sequence: TGTGCCATCAGTCCAATGGGAGCCCCCTACGAGCAGTACTTC. As protein: CAISPMGAPYEQYF.

J is TRBJ1-6 and V is TRBV6-1, with 7 positions matching TRBD1. The CDR3 is made up of 14 amino acids. V lost 5 bases, J lost 7 bases, and 5 bases stayed unmatched. Germline lookup yields CDR1 MNHNS and CDR2 SASEGT. CDR3 bases: TGTGCCAGCAGTTGGCAGGGGGTAAATTCACCCCTCCACTTT. Translated: CASSWQGVNSPLHF.

This rearrangement joins TRBV30 to TRBJ1-1; perhaps TRBD1 as D (5 bases). Germline lookup yields CDR1 GTSNPN and CDR2 SVGIG (reference sequence). Between the trimmed V and J ends, which lost 4 bases and 0 bases, there was a span of 12 bases. The CDR3 loop spans 14 amino acids. CDR3 nucleotides: TGTGCCTGGACACCCGGAGGGGTGAACACTGAAGCTTTCTTT. Protein sequence: CAWTPGGVNTEAFF.

The chain carries TRBV29-1 and TRBJ2-3, with a possible D match to TRBD1 (5 bases). The V gene lost 6 bases and the J gene lost 0 bases, with 16 bases spanning the gap. This CDR3 is 15 amino acids long. Germline lookup yields CDR1 SQVTM and CDR2 ANQGSEA. The CDR3 loop reads CSVPDRLTSTDTQYF. The CDR3 DNA sequence: TGCAGCGTCCCCGACAGACTCACTAGCACAGATACGCAGTATTTT.

This clone was detected only once. J is TRBJ1-4 and V is TRBV19; 10 bases agree with TRBD1. Trimming cost V 7 bases and J 8 bases; bases outside gene matches: 7. Per germline, CDR1 LNHDA and CDR2 SQIVND (reference sequence). The CDR3 spans 14 residues. The CDR3 reads CASTQTGGGEKLFF. In DNA, the CDR3 is TGTGCCAGTACCCAGACAGGGGGCGGCGAAAAACTGTTTTTT.

The chain couples TRBV10-3 to TRBJ2-7, with 11 bases fitting TRBD2. This CDR3 comprises 15 residues. Germline values: CDR1 ENHRY, CDR2 SYGVKD. V was clipped by 6 bases and J by 0 bases; unmatched bases: 4. The CDR3 region has the DNA TGTGCCATCAGAACTAGCGGGAGCCCCTCCTACGAGCAGTACTTC. This encodes CAIRTSGSPSYEQYF.

The chain joins TRBV5-5 to TRBJ1-1, with a weak D call TRBD1 (5 bases). V was trimmed by 0 bases and J by 6 bases, leaving 9 bases between them. This CDR3 comprises 13 residues. Germline V gene data show CDR1 as SGHKS and CDR2 as YYEKEE (reference sequence). In DNA form, the CDR3 reads TGTGCCAGCAGCTTGGCAGGGTTGGCTGAAGCTTTCTTT. Its translation is CASSLAGLAEAFF.

The genes are TRBV9 and TRBJ1-3, with D possibly being TRBD1 (5 bases). The germline V gene has CDR1 SGDLS and CDR2 YYNGEE. This CDR3 is 14 amino acids long. Trimming removed 0 bases from V and 4 bases from J, with 8 bases in between. CDR3: CASSVGRAGNTIYF. The CDR3 DNA reads as TGTGCCAGCAGCGTAGGCAGGGCGGGAAACACCATATATTTT.